These 29 T cell receptor beta chains share one sample of origin, sequenced in a study of blood T cell repertoires in COVID-19. Measured with immunoSEQ multiplex PCR; TCRdb has only the in-frame clones, and not every one. The sample contains about 76,000 clones, less than 95% of which appear only once. Sequenced: peripheral blood. These receptors were collected from a woman aged 50 to 65 in a cohort sampled during active COVID-19.

The chain links TRBV3-1 (or the pseudogene TRBV3-2) to TRBJ2-2; TRBD1 is a possible D gene (5 bases). Trimming removed 4 bases at V and 8 bases at J, with 14 bases between. This CDR3 contains 14 residues. Germline values: CDR1 LGHDT, CDR2 YNNKEL (reference sequence). CDR3 loop: CASSPGSPGGELFF. The CDR3 DNA reads as TGTGCCAGCAGCCCAGGATCCCCAGGGGGGGAGCTGTTTTTT.

The CDR3 loop is CASSLRGTSGRGQQYF. In DNA form, the CDR3 reads TGTGCCAGCAGCCTTCGGGGGACTAGCGGGAGAGGACAGCAGTACTTC. The chain couples TRBV7-9 to TRBJ2-7; 14 bases map to TRBD2. The V and J ends lost 5 bases and 8 bases, in that order; junction bases with no gene match: 11. This CDR3 has 16 amino acids. Germline V lookup: CDR1 SEHNR, CDR2 FQNEAQ (reference sequence).

The chain employs TRBV9 and TRBJ2-1; possibly TRBD2 for D (6 bases). Germline CDR1 is SGDLS and CDR2 is YYNGEE. The V end lost 3 bases, the J end lost 8 bases, and 21 bases lay between the germline ends. CDR3 size: 16 residues. The CDR3 region has the DNA TGTGCCAGCAGCGCTCGGGACTCACTATCAGGTGATGAGCAGTTCTTC. It encodes CASSARDSLSGDEQFF.

This clone was seen only once. The rearrangement links TRBV24-1 to TRBJ2-6; 11 nucleotides match TRBD1. The V segment lost 2 bases and the J segment 3 bases; nucleotides outside the gene matches: 2. Per germline, CDR1 KGHDR and CDR2 SFDVKD. The CDR3 loop spans 17 amino acids. CDR3 amino acids: CATSDWTGGFGANVLTF. CDR3 DNA: TGTGCCACCAGTGATTGGACAGGGGGCTTTGGGGCCAACGTCCTGACTTTC.

The chain links TRBV5-1 to TRBJ1-3; the D is unclear. Trimming left V 4 bases short and J 0 bases short, with 11 bases between. The CDR3 length is 15 residues. CDR1 is SGHRS and CDR2 is YFSETQ in the germline V gene. This CDR3 reads CASSAAGDSGNTIYF. Written as DNA, the CDR3 is TGCGCCAGCAGCGCCGCAGGCGACTCTGGAAACACCATATATTTT.

DNA for the CDR3: TGTGCCAGTAGTATCGGGATGAACACTGAAGCTTTCTTT. This encodes CASSIGMNTEAFF. V is TRBV19 and J is TRBJ1-1; D is ambiguous. Looked up from germline, CDR1 is LNHDA and CDR2 is SQIVND (reference sequence). The V and J ends lost 3 bases and 0 bases respectively, with 5 bases between them. CDR3 length equals 13 residues. The full variable domain, with the rest looked up from reference TRBV19 and TRBJ1-1, is DGGITQSPKYLFRKEGQNVTLSCEQNLNHDAMYWYRQDPGQGLRLIYYSQIVNDFQKGDIAEGYSVSREKKESFPLTVTSAQKNPTAFYLCASSIGMNTEAFFGQGTRLTVV.

The genes are TRBV30 and TRBJ2-7, with a tentative D call TRBD1 (5 bases). Trimming stripped 5 bases from V and 7 bases from J, with 18 bases between. Germline CDR1 GTSNPN, CDR2 SVGIG (reference sequence). The CDR3 sequence is 13 residues long. The CDR3, as DNA: TGTGCCTGGTCATTTTCGGCAGGGCGAGAGCAGTACTTC. This codes for CAWSFSAGREQYF.

This chain joins TRBV11-2 and TRBJ1-6; 7 nucleotides align to TRBD1. The CDR3 is made up of 15 amino acids. V trimming: 5 bases; J trimming: 7 bases; junction bases outside the gene matches: 8. Looked up from germline, CDR1 is SGHAT and CDR2 is FQNNGV. CDR3 bases: TGTGCCAGCAGCCCCCGGGACAGCTCCAATTCACCCCTCCACTTT. Amino acid sequence: CASSPRDSSNSPLHF. Supplemented by reference TRBV11-2 and TRBJ1-6, the full variable domain reads EAGVAQSPRYKIIEKRQSVAFWCNPISGHATLYWYQQILGQGPKLLIQFQNNGVVDDSQLPKDRFSAERLKGVDSTLKIQPAKLEDSAVYLCASSPRDSSNSPLHFGNGTRLTVT.

The chain combines TRBV19 with TRBJ2-7; D is possibly TRBD1 (6 bases). Trimming removed 3 bases from V and 7 bases from J, with 16 bases in between. This CDR3 contains 14 residues. Per the germline V gene, CDR1 is LNHDA and CDR2 is SQIVND (reference sequence). In DNA, the CDR3 is TGTGCCAGTAGTATTGAGGGGGTATCGGGGGAGCAGTACTTC. The encoded protein is CASSIEGVSGEQYF.

The chain recombines TRBV6-6 with TRBJ1-5, with 7 bases lining up with TRBD1. Per the germline V gene, CDR1 is MNHNY and CDR2 is SVGAGI (reference sequence). Trimming removed 5 bases from V and 7 bases from J; junction bases left unmatched: 5. CDR3 length: 13 residues. The CDR3 region has the DNA TGTGCCAGCAGTCGACAGGGTCGGCAGCCCCAGCATTTT. It codes for CASSRQGRQPQHF.

The chain employs TRBV5-4 and TRBJ2-1; weak D call: TRBD2 (5 bases). Germline V lookup: CDR1 SGHNT, CDR2 YYREEE (reference sequence). The ends were cut back, 4 bases at V and 0 bases at J, with 17 bases in the middle. The CDR3 contains 17 residues. CDR3 loop: CASSPRGSPSSYNEQFF. CDR3 DNA sequence: TGTGCCAGCAGCCCTCGGGGAAGCCCCAGCTCCTACAATGAGCAGTTCTTC.

This chain links TRBV3-1 (or the pseudogene TRBV3-2) with TRBJ2-4; 8 nucleotides agree with TRBD1. The CDR3 is made up of 14 amino acids. The germline CDR1 and CDR2 sequences are LGHDT and YNNKEL (reference sequence). J was trimmed by 7 bases and V by 3 bases; bases with no gene match: 5. CDR3 nucleotides: TGTGCCAGCAGCCACGCGGGACAGGTCAACATTCAGTACTTC. Amino acid sequence: CASSHAGQVNIQYF.

This chain joins TRBV11-2 and TRBJ2-1; 9 nucleotides agree with TRBD2. CDR1 SGHAT and CDR2 FQNNGV come from the germline V gene. J gave up 7 bases and V 11 bases, and 12 bases lay outside the gene matches. CDR3 length equals 14 residues. The CDR3 here is CAANGAGGPNEQFF. The CDR3 region has the DNA TGTGCCGCTAATGGGGCGGGGGGGCCGAATGAGCAGTTCTTC.

The rearrangement joins TRBV12-3 or TRBV12-4 to TRBJ2-7; TRBD2 matches 8 bases. The ends lost 3 bases at V and 5 bases at J; junction bases unmatched: 3. The CDR3 runs 13 residues. The chain's CDR3 is CASSFVAGHEQYF. The CDR3 nucleotides read TGTGCCAGCAGTTTTGTAGCGGGACACGAGCAGTACTTC.

The chain couples TRBV4-1 to TRBJ1-4; D gene unclear. The germline V gene encodes CDR1 MGHRA and CDR2 YSYEKL. The CDR3 extends over 14 amino acids. The ends were cut back, 7 bases at V and 5 bases at J, with 14 bases in the middle. CDR3 loop: CASMGVAGNEKLFF. CDR3 coding DNA: TGCGCCAGCATGGGAGTTGCGGGAAATGAAAAACTGTTTTTT.

The chain combines TRBV19 with TRBJ1-5; weak D call: TRBD1 (6 bases). With 7 bases removed from V and 7 bases from J, the gap between germline ends came to 11 bases. From germline, CDR1 is LNHDA and CDR2 SQIVND (reference sequence). The CDR3 covers 12 residues. The CDR3 loop reads CASKTGQQPQHF. CDR3 bases: TGTGCCAGTAAAACAGGGCAACAGCCCCAGCATTTT.

Only a few counts were recorded for this clone. The DNA of the CDR3 is TGTGCCAGTAGTTTCCGTGGCGGGAGCTCCTACAATGAGCAGTTCTTC. It is translated as CASSFRGGSSYNEQFF. The V call is TRBV19, the J call TRBJ2-1; 7 bases are a match to TRBD2. The germline CDR1 and CDR2 sequences are LNHDA and SQIVND (reference sequence). V was clipped by 5 bases and J by 0 bases; unmatched bases: 7. The CDR3 has 16 amino acids.

The rearrangement links TRBV7-3 to TRBJ2-1; the D is unclear. V was clipped by 1 base and J by 0 bases, with 7 bases between them. The CDR3 sequence is 15 residues long. Germline CDR1 SGHTA, CDR2 FQGTGA. The CDR3: CASSLSANSYNEQFF. The CDR3 coding sequence is TGTGCCAGCAGCTTAAGCGCTAACTCCTACAATGAGCAGTTCTTC.

The V and J genes are TRBV7-2 and TRBJ1-5; D is unresolved. V was clipped by 1 base and J by 7 bases, with 14 bases between them. Germline CDR1 reads SGHTA; CDR2 reads FQGNSA. This CDR3 region has 15 residues. CDR3 residues: CASSLEAGNNQPQHF. CDR3 DNA sequence: TGTGCCAGCAGCTTAGAGGCGGGGAATAACCAGCCCCAGCATTTT.

This chain links TRBV6-5 with TRBJ2-6; 8 bases agree with TRBD1. Germline V lookup: CDR1 MNHEY, CDR2 SVGAGI. V trimming: 6 bases; J trimming: 4 bases; junction bases outside the gene matches: 5. This CDR3 is built from 15 residues. The CDR3, as DNA: TGTGCCAGCAGCAGGACAGGGTCCGGGGCCAACGTCCTGACTTTC. This encodes CASSRTGSGANVLTF.

The chain couples TRBV5-1 to TRBJ2-7; 10 bases fit TRBD1. The germline V gene has CDR1 SGHRS and CDR2 YFSETQ. The CDR3 is 13 amino acids. J lost 4 bases, V lost 4 bases, and 2 bases had no gene match. The CDR3 coding sequence is TGCGCCAGCAGCACGGGACAGGGGTACGAGCAGTACTTC. It specifies CASSTGQGYEQYF.

The chain employs TRBV19 and TRBJ2-3, with TRBD1 matching over 10 bases. The V gene's germline CDR1 is LNHDA and CDR2 SQIVND (reference sequence). This CDR3 region has 14 residues. The ends lost 9 bases at V and 5 bases at J; junction bases unmatched: 8. The CDR3 DNA is TGTGCCAGCAATCCCGGACAGGGGGTAGATACGCAGTATTTT. Translation: CASNPGQGVDTQYF. The full variable domain, rest sourced from reference TRBV19 and TRBJ2-3, is DGGITQSPKYLFRKEGQNVTLSCEQNLNHDAMYWYRQDPGQGLRLIYYSQIVNDFQKGDIAEGYSVSREKKESFPLTVTSAQKNPTAFYLCASNPGQGVDTQYFGPGTRLTVL.

The chain combines TRBV5-1 with TRBJ1-5; 8 positions agree with TRBD1. The J segment lost 5 bases and the V segment lost 4 bases, leaving 8 bases of the junction unmatched. This CDR3 region has 15 residues. In germline, CDR1 is SGHRS, CDR2 YFSETQ. The CDR3 region has the DNA TGCGCCAGCAGCGAGACAGGGGCTGGGGATCAGCCCCAGCATTTT. Protein: CASSETGAGDQPQHF.

The chain carries TRBV24-1 and TRBJ2-2, with unresolved D. Trimming took 4 bases from V and 7 from J, leaving 15 bases between them. Germline loops: CDR1 KGHDR, CDR2 SFDVKD. This CDR3 comprises 15 residues. For the CDR3, the DNA is TGTGCCACCAGTGACCACCCCTTCGGAGTCGGGGAGCTGTTTTTT. It translates to CATSDHPFGVGELFF.

V is TRBV6-6 and J is TRBJ1-2; 8 bases are shared with TRBD1. The CDR3 is 16 amino acids. Trimming removed 6 bases from V and 2 bases from J; junction bases left unmatched: 11. Germline CDR1 MNHNY, CDR2 SVGAGI (reference sequence). As DNA, the CDR3 is TGTGCCAGCAGCCCCGGGACAGGCGGAACCAACTATGGCTACACCTTC. It specifies CASSPGTGGTNYGYTF.

V usage is TRBV3-1 (or the pseudogene TRBV3-2) and J usage is TRBJ2-3, with 7 bases aligning to TRBD1. This CDR3 comprises 14 residues. Germline CDR1 is LGHDT and CDR2 is YNNKEL (reference sequence). V gave up 4 bases and J gave up 10 bases; unmatched junction bases: 11. The CDR3 reads CASSLPGQNVAQYF. CDR3 in DNA: TGTGCCAGCAGCCTACCGGGACAGAATGTCGCGCAGTATTTT.

The chain links TRBV19 to TRBJ2-7; tentative D call: TRBD1 (6 bases). V was trimmed by 1 base and J by 1 base, leaving 11 bases between them. The CDR3 spans 15 residues. The germline CDR1 and CDR2 sequences are LNHDA and SQIVND (reference sequence). CDR3 bases: TGTGCCAGTAGTATAGCCCCGGACAGTTCCTACGAGCAGTACTTC. Encoded protein: CASSIAPDSSYEQYF.

The chain combines TRBV7-9 with TRBJ1-3; 7 nucleotides line up with TRBD1. The germline CDR1 and CDR2 sequences are SEHNR and FQNEAQ (reference sequence). The CDR3 runs 16 residues. After removal of 2 bases from V and 0 bases from J, the junction contained 4 bases not matched to a gene. CDR3 DNA sequence: TGTGCCAGCAGCTTATCAGGGGGGTTCTCTGGAAACACCATATATTTT. Translating it yields CASSLSGGFSGNTIYF.

This clone was counted a few times. V and J are TRBV5-1 and TRBJ2-1; 7 nucleotides agree with TRBD2. Germline CDR1 is SGHRS and CDR2 is YFSETQ. The CDR3 loop spans 15 amino acids. Unmatched junction bases numbered 9, after V lost 4 bases and J lost 5 bases. The CDR3 DNA reads TGCGCCAGCAGCGGGGGGAGGGCCCCGGACAATGAGCAGTTCTTC. It is translated as CASSGGRAPDNEQFF.